The rows below give T cell receptor beta chains drawn from one sample of a study of cytomegalovirus exposure and HLA in healthy donors. The protocol was immunoSEQ multiplex PCR, while the TCRdb copy is restricted to in-frame clones and leaves out a portion. The table shows approximately 140,000 clones, with around 80% occurring only once. The source material was PBMCs. These receptor sequences come from a boy aged 2 to 10 in good health and CMV-seronegative. Each CDR3 is given with its conserved first and last residue. A D gene is named only where the DNA matches it firmly. Rows give clone size only sometimes, using once, few, many, or a class for an expanded clone.

j_call | clone_size | d_call | v_call | cdr3_nt | cdr3_aa
TRBJ2-1 | - | - | TRBV5-5 | TGTGCCAGCAGCATGCGGTACAATGAGCAGTTCTTC | CASSMRYNEQFF
TRBJ2-1 | - | TRBD1 | TRBV7-7 | TGTGCTAGCAGCTTAGTCGGACAGGGACCGCACAATGAGCAGTTCTTC | CASSLVGQGPHNEQFF
TRBJ2-7 | - | - | TRBV7-2 | TGTGCCAGCAGCTTCCGGGGCACTCGACAGGGGACTACCTACGAGCAGTACTTC | CASSFRGTRQGTTYEQYF
TRBJ2-3 | - | TRBD1 | TRBV9 | TGTGCCAGCAGCGCCCGACAGGGCCCAGATACGCAGTATTTT | CASSARQGPDTQYF
TRBJ1-3 | - | - | TRBV23-1 | TGCGCCAGCAGTCGAGGGTTGCAGTCTGGAAACACCATATATTTT | CASSRGLQSGNTIYF
TRBJ1-2 | once | - | TRBV19 | TGTGCCAGTACCTACTCGGGGAGTAACTATGGCTACACCTTC | CASTYSGSNYGYTF
TRBJ1-6 | - | - | TRBV30 | TGTGCCTGGAGTGTACTTAGGTTTGAGGAAGGTTGGAGTTCACCCCTCCACTTT | CAWSVLRFEEGWSSPLHF
TRBJ1-1 | few | - | TRBV7-2 | TGTGCCAGCAGCGTCGACACTGAAGCTTTCTTT | CASSVDTEAFF
TRBJ2-2 | - | TRBD1 | TRBV9 | TGTGCCAGCAGCTCGGGACAGGGGGCCGGCGGGGAGCTGTTTTTT | CASSSGQGAGGELFF
TRBJ1-5 | - | - | TRBV6-5 | TGTGCCAGCAGTTACTCGAGGGAATCGCTTCAGCCCCAGCATTTT | CASSYSRESLQPQHF
TRBJ1-6 | once | TRBD1 | TRBV7-8 | TGTGCCAGCAGTCGGGACAGGGGAAACTCACCCCTCCACTTT | CASSRDRGNSPLHF
TRBJ1-1 | - | - | TRBV7-9 | TGTGCCAGCAGCCCTACGACAGCAAGGAACACTGAAGCTTTCTTT | CASSPTTARNTEAFF
TRBJ1-5 | - | - | TRBV5-5 | TGTGCCAGCAGCTTGAGCAGGGGTTCGAATCAGCCCCAGCATTTT | CASSLSRGSNQPQHF